The 15 T cell receptor beta chains below all came from one sample that was sequenced in a study of blood T cell repertoires in COVID-19. Clones were read by immunoSEQ multiplex PCR, and TCRdb kept only the in-frame ones, dropping some. The sample consists of tens of thousands of clones, 90% to 95% of them appearing once. The sample was peripheral blood. The receptors derive from an older man with active COVID-19.

This clone appeared once. The CDR3 protein is CASMYRQRGYGYTF. CDR3 nucleotide sequence: TGTGCCAGTATGTATCGACAGAGAGGCTATGGCTACACCTTC. The chain carries TRBV19 and TRBJ1-2; possible D gene TRBD1, 5 bases. The germline V gene encodes CDR1 LNHDA and CDR2 SQIVND (reference sequence). The V gene lost 7 bases and the J gene lost 4 bases, with 16 bases spanning the gap. The CDR3 consists of 14 residues.

CDR3 DNA: TGTGCCAGCAGTGGCGGGTCCGGCCCCACAGATACGCAGTATTTT. Its translation is CASSGGSGPTDTQYF. The chain links TRBV7-3 to TRBJ2-3; tentatively, D is TRBD2 (5 bases). The CDR3 is 15 residues long. The V end lost 6 bases, the J end lost 2 bases, and 15 bases lay between the germline ends. Germline CDR1 SGHTA, CDR2 FQGTGA.

The CDR3 spells CASNPPAAPGGTQYF. In DNA form, the CDR3 reads TGTGCCAGCAACCCTCCCGCCGCTCCGGGGGGTACGCAGTATTTT. V and J are TRBV28 and TRBJ2-3; TRBD2 agrees at 7 bases. The CDR3 contains 15 residues. CDR1 is MDHEN and CDR2 is SYDVKM in the germline V gene. V gave up 7 bases and J gave up 8 bases; unmatched junction bases: 15.

The rearrangement uses TRBV5-1 and TRBJ1-4, with D maybe TRBD1 (5 bases). Trimming took 2 bases from V and 7 from J, leaving 12 bases between them. Germline-derived CDR1 and CDR2 are SGHRS and YFSETQ. The CDR3 covers 14 residues. CDR3 sequence: CASSFGDGGEKLFF. In DNA, the CDR3 is TGCGCCAGCAGCTTCGGCGACGGGGGTGAAAAACTGTTTTTT.

This sequence joins TRBV7-3 and TRBJ1-2; D might be TRBD1 (5 bases). CDR3 length: 16 residues. Trimming left V 6 bases short and J 4 bases short, with 21 bases between. Germline V CDR1 and CDR2: SGHTA, FQGTGA. DNA for the CDR3: TGTGCCAGCAGAAGAGAACACGGGGGGTTTACCTATGGCTACACCTTC. Its protein product is CASRREHGGFTYGYTF.

The V and J genes are TRBV18 and TRBJ1-1; 8 nucleotides align to TRBD1. The CDR3 covers 15 residues. CDR1 and CDR2 from the germline V gene are KGHSH and LQKENI. The V gene end was trimmed by 5 bases and the J gene end by 5 bases; junction bases not matched to a gene: 10. CDR3 in amino acids: CASSAAQGASTEAFF. Written as DNA, the CDR3 is TGTGCCAGCTCAGCGGCGCAGGGGGCGAGTACTGAAGCTTTCTTT.

CDR3 nucleotides: TGTGCCAGCAGTTGGACAGGGGGCGCTGGCACTGAAGCTTTCTTT. Its translation: CASSWTGGAGTEAFF. V and J are TRBV27 and TRBJ1-1; TRBD1 matches 11 bases. The CDR3 length is 15 residues. J gave up 4 bases and V 4 bases, and 5 bases lay outside the gene matches. The germline V gene encodes CDR1 MNHEY and CDR2 SMNVEV (reference sequence).

This clone was seen once. The chain joins TRBV4-1 to TRBJ2-3, with a tentative D call TRBD1 (6 bases). CDR3 length equals 16 residues. CDR1 MGHRA and CDR2 YSYEKL come from the germline V gene. The ends were cut back, 4 bases at V and 0 bases at J, with 14 bases in the middle. CDR3 in amino acids: CASSPRQAISTDTQYF. DNA for the CDR3: TGCGCCAGCAGCCCACGACAGGCTATTAGCACAGATACGCAGTATTTT.

CDR3 bases: TGTGCCAGTAGTTTACAGGGAACAGATACGCAGTATTTT. Encoded protein: CASSLQGTDTQYF. V is TRBV19 and J is TRBJ2-3; D perhaps matches TRBD1 (6 bases). V lost 5 bases to trimming and J lost 3 bases, with 9 bases between them. The germline CDR1 and CDR2 sequences are LNHDA and SQIVND (reference sequence). This CDR3 spans 13 amino acids. The whole variable domain, remainder taken from reference TRBV19 and TRBJ2-3, is DGGITQSPKYLFRKEGQNVTLSCEQNLNHDAMYWYRQDPGQGLRLIYYSQIVNDFQKGDIAEGYSVSREKKESFPLTVTSAQKNPTAFYLCASSLQGTDTQYFGPGTRLTVL.

The chain joins TRBV30 to TRBJ2-7; D remains unclear. Looked up from germline, CDR1 is GTSNPN and CDR2 is SVGIG (reference sequence). The V end was cut by 1 base, the J end by 1 base, with 5 bases between. This CDR3 is 12 amino acids long. The CDR3 nucleotides are TGTGCCTGGAGTGGGGCTTCCTACGAGCAGTACTTC. Its protein is CAWSGASYEQYF.

V gene TRBV18 combines with J gene TRBJ1-1; 8 bases fit TRBD1. Unmatched junction bases numbered 3, after V lost 5 bases and J lost 1 base. CDR1 is KGHSH and CDR2 is LQKENI in the germline V gene. The CDR3 covers 14 residues. The CDR3 bases are TGTGCCAGCTCAGCGGACAGGGCGAACACTGAAGCTTTCTTT. Amino acids: CASSADRANTEAFF.

The chain joins TRBV11-1 to TRBJ2-7, with a possible D match to TRBD2 (6 bases). Trimming left V 3 bases short and J 0 bases short, with 15 bases between. Germline V gene sequence: CDR1 SGHAT, CDR2 FQDESV (reference sequence). This CDR3 spans 16 amino acids. The CDR3 DNA follows: TGTGCCAGCAGCTTGGGTCCGGGACTTACCTCCTACGAGCAGTACTTC. Translated: CASSLGPGLTSYEQYF.

The chain employs TRBV7-2 and TRBJ2-7, with TRBD2 identical over 8 bases. CDR3 size: 14 residues. Looked up from germline, CDR1 is SGHTA and CDR2 is FQGNSA. V shed 5 bases, J shed 5 bases, and the junction held 8 bases outside the gene matches. The CDR3 is CASSPGLVIDEQYF. The DNA for the CDR3 is TGTGCCAGCAGCCCGGGACTAGTCATCGACGAGCAGTACTTC.

The chain uses TRBV18 and TRBJ2-1, with 7 bases fitting TRBD1. CDR1 is KGHSH, CDR2 LQKENI, per germline. This CDR3 is 12 amino acids long. Trimming at V came to 8 bases and at J to 8 bases, leaving 6 bases not matched to a gene. Written as DNA, the CDR3 is TGTGCCAGCACCGGGGACAGCTATGAGCAGTTCTTC. This codes for CASTGDSYEQFF.

CDR3 DNA sequence: TGTGCCAGCAGCTTCTACAGCGGCTCTGGAAACACCATATATTTT. Protein: CASSFYSGSGNTIYF. The chain carries TRBV7-2 and TRBJ1-3; D call uncertain. The CDR3 runs 15 residues. The V gene lost 3 bases and the J gene lost 0 bases, with 9 bases spanning the gap. CDR1 and CDR2 (germline): SGHTA, FQGNSA.